In its sample, the clone carrying this TCR beta chain was seen a few times. The sample is drawn from a study of blood T cell repertoires in COVID-19. Background on the study: COVID-19 samples collected from the United States, Italy and Spain covered acute and convalescent phases.

Participant reports of clinical history set cohort assignment. Original handling: Researchers report that nucleated cell counts were estimated from reference gene primer amplification. The assay was immunoSEQ multiplex PCR, and TCRdb's table has in-frame clones only and misses some. V, J and clone size were drawn from that table, and D and trimming were deduced from the DNA. The sample has some 410,000 clones, approximately 87% seen once. The sequence came from a woman aged 25 to 39 with acute COVID-19. Sequenced sample: PBMCs or T cells enriched from blood (not recorded which).

CDR3 coding DNA: TGTGCCAGTAGTATAGGGCAGGGCAGGGGAAACACTGAAGCTTTCTTT. This sequence encodes CASSIGQGRGNTEAFF. V and J are TRBV19 and TRBJ1-1; the D gene is possibly TRBD1 (6 bases). V lost 1 base to trimming and J lost 2 bases, with 14 bases between them. CDR1 and CDR2 from the germline V gene are LNHDA and SQIVND (reference sequence). The CDR3 spans 16 residues.